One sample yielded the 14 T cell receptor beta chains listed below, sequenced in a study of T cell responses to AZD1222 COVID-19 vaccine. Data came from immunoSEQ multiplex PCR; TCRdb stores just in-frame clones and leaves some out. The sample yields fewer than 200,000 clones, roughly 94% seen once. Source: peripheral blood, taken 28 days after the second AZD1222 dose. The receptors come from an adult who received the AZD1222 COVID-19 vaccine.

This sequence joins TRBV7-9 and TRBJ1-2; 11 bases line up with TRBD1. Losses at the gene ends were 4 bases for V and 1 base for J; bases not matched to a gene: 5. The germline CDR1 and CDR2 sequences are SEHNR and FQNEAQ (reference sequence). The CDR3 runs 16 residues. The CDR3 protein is CASSSRTGGGNYGYTF. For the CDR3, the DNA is TGTGCCAGCAGCTCCAGGACAGGGGGCGGTAACTATGGCTACACCTTC.

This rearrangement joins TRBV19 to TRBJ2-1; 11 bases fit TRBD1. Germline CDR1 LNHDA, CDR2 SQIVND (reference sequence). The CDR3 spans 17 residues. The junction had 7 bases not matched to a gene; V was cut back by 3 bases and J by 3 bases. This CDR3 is CASSIMDRGRNYNEQFF. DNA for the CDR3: TGTGCCAGTAGTATTATGGACAGGGGGCGGAACTACAATGAGCAGTTCTTC. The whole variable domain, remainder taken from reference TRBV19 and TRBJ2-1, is DGGITQSPKYLFRKEGQNVTLSCEQNLNHDAMYWYRQDPGQGLRLIYYSQIVNDFQKGDIAEGYSVSREKKESFPLTVTSAQKNPTAFYLCASSIMDRGRNYNEQFFGPGTRLTVL.

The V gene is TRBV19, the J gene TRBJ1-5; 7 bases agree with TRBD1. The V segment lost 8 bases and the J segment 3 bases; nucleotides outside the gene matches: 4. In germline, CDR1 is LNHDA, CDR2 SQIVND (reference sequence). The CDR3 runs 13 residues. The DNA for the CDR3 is TGTGCCAGTGAGGGGACAGCCAATCAGCCCCAGCATTTT. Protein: CASEGTANQPQHF.

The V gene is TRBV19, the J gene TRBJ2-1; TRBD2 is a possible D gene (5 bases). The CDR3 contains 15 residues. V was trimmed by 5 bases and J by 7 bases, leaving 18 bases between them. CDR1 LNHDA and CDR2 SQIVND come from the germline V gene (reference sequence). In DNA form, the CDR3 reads TGTGCCAGTAGTTTATCCATTGCGAGAGGGAATGAGCAGTTCTTC. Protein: CASSLSIARGNEQFF.

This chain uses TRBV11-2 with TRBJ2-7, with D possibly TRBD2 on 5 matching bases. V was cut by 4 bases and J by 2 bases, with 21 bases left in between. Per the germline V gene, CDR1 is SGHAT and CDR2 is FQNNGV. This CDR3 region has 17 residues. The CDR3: CASSSGRRYDGTYEQYF. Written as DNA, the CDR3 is TGTGCCAGCAGCTCCGGCCGGAGGTACGACGGTACCTACGAGCAGTACTTC.

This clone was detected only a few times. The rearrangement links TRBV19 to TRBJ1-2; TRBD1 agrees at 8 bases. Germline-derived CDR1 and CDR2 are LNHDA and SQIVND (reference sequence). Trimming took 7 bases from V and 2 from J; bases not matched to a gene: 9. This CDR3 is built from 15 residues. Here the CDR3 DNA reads TGTGCCAGTACCCTGCAGGGGGCAGGCAACTATGGCTACACCTTC. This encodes CASTLQGAGNYGYTF.

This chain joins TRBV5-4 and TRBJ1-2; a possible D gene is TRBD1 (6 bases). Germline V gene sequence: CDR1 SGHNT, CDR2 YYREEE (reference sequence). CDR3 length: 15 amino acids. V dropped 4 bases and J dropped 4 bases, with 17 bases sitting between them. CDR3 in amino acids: CASSPDRRGVYGYTF. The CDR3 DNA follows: TGTGCCAGCAGCCCCGACAGGAGGGGTGTCTATGGCTACACCTTC.

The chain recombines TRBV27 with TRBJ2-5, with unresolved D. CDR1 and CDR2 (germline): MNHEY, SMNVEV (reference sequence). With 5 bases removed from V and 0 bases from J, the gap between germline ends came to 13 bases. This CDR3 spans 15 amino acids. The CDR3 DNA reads TGTGCCAGCAGTAAGACCCCGCAGGACCAAGAGACCCAGTACTTC. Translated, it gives CASSKTPQDQETQYF.

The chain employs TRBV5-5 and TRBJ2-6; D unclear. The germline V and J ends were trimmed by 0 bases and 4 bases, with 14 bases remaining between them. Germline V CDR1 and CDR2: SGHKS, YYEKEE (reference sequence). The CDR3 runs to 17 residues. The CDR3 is CASSLVLSRGGANVLTF. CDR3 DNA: TGTGCCAGCAGCTTGGTCCTCTCTAGAGGAGGGGCCAACGTCCTGACTTTC.

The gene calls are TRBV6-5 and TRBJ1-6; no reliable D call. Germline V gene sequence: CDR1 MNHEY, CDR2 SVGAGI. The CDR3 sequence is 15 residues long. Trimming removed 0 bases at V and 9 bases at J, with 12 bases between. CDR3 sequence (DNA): TGTGCCAGCAGTTACTCGATCCAAGGGAGTTCACCCCTCCACTTT. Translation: CASSYSIQGSSPLHF.

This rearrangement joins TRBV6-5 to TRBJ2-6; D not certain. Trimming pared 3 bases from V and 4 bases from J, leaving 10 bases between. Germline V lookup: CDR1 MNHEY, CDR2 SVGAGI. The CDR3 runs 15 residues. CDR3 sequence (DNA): TGTGCCAGCAGTTATCGGGCCGCGGGGGCCAACGTCCTGACTTTC. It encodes CASSYRAAGANVLTF.

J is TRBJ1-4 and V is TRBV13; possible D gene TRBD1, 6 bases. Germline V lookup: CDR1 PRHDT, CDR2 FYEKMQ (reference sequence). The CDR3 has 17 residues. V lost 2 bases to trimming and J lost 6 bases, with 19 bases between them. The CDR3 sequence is CASSLIRDGGADEKLFF. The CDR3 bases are TGTGCCAGCAGCTTAATCAGGGACGGGGGCGCTGATGAAAAACTGTTTTTT.

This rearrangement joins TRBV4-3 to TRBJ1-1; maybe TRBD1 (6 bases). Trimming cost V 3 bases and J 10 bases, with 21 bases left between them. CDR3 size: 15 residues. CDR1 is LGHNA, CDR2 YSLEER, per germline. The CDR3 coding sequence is TGCGCCAGCAGCCATCCCGGACAGAATTCGGGTGGAGCTTTCTTT. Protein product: CASSHPGQNSGGAFF.

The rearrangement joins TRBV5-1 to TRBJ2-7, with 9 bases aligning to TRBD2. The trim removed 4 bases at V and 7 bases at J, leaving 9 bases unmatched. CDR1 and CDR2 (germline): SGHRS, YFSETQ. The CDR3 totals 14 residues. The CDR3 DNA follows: TGCGCCAGCAGCCTCATAGCGGGGGCGAGTGAGCAGTACTTC. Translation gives CASSLIAGASEQYF.